This note documents a single T cell receptor beta chain sequence. The antigen is unknown. V was trimmed by 5 bases and J by 1 base, leaving 22 bases between them. There are 17 residues in the CDR3. Per the germline V gene, CDR1 is SGHRS and CDR2 is YFSETQ. Here immunoSEQ multiplex PCR was the method, and the copy in TCRdb shows in-frame clones only, minus some. The sample contains tens of thousands of clones, roughly 89% of which appear only once. This entry comes from a study of T cells in localized non-small cell lung cancer. Study-wide findings and caveats: As only one tumor region underwent sequencing, heterogeneity remains possible. In adjacent lung, a median roughly 60 of the top 100 tumor clones were found. Longer overall survival was seen with higher T cell density measured in blood. Peak T cell clonality was found in uninvolved adjacent lung, exceeding tumor.

The material was peripheral blood, obtained before any cancer treatment. The sequence was obtained from a male donor at least 60 years old with stage III squamous cell lung carcinoma. J is TRBJ2-7 and V is TRBV5-1; D is possibly TRBD1 or TRBD2 (5 bases each). This CDR3 reads CASRLIPGLRGSYEQYF. The CDR3 coding sequence is TGCGCCAGCAGGTTGATTCCCGGTTTGAGGGGTTCCTACGAGCAGTACTTC.